The rows below give T cell receptor beta chains drawn from one sample of a study of chemoradiotherapy in HPV16-positive cancers. The repertoire was sequenced with immunoSEQ multiplex PCR; TCRdb's copy has only in-frame clones and lacks some. The sample holds about 9,200 clones, about 68% seen once. Here the sequenced sample was tumor tissue, taken from a patient who underwent chemoradiotherapy. The receptors were sampled from a human donor with HPV-associated anogenital cancer. The conserved cysteine and the conserved F or W are not part of the CDR3 here.

v_call	j_call	cdr3_aa
TRBV5-1	TRBJ2-7	ASYREGRRSNEQY
TRBV27	TRBJ2-7	ASSPQGASGTYEQY
TRBV7-6	TRBJ2-2	ASSLGSGELF
TRBV9	TRBJ1-1	ASSVEGEGSTEAF
TRBV27	TRBJ1-2	ASNSLRGTDGYT
TRBV4-1	TRBJ1-5	ASSQDRSNQPQH
TRBV18	TRBJ1-1	ASSPDQGRTEAF
TRBV18	TRBJ1-5	ASSPGGRTPQPQH
TRBV7-2	TRBJ1-3	ASSLGAGTGNTIY
TRBV2	TRBJ1-2	ASNRGRGKGYT
TRBV7-9	TRBJ2-1	ASSSPRTATTNEQF
TRBV10-1	TRBJ2-1	ASGNGASGGYEQF
TRBV2	TRBJ1-6	ASSEAPVGSNSPLH
TRBV19	TRBJ1-1	ASRHSAGGTEAF
TRBV14	TRBJ1-4	ASSQSVTNEKLF
TRBV19	TRBJ1-2	ASSIDLDRDYGYT
TRBV5-6	TRBJ1-6	ASSLGWGGSPLH
TRBV25-1	TRBJ1-4	ASSLFGVYPSTNEKLF
TRBV28	TRBJ2-5	ASSPLPTSGGKETQY
TRBV15	TRBJ2-5	ATSRDWGTGSQETQY
TRBV9	TRBJ1-3	ASSPPDRGLGNTIY
TRBV4-1	TRBJ2-2	ASTRGENTGELF
TRBV29-1	TRBJ2-7	SVTLTHEQY
TRBV6-1	TRBJ1-3	ASVRVGNTIY
TRBV29-1	TRBJ1-5	SVARAVGQPQH
TRBV28	TRBJ1-3	ASSFGQAGRGNTIY
TRBV7-2	TRBJ2-2	ASSLRRPNTGELF
TRBV11-2	TRBJ1-4	ASSSPGGRVYEKLF
TRBV19	TRBJ2-3	ASSLGGFSTDTQY
TRBV7-2	TRBJ2-1	ASSSQTSGEL
TRBV5-6	TRBJ1-5	ASSFNAGRSQPQH
TRBV30	TRBJ1-3	AWSRTYGNTIY
TRBV6-5	TRBJ1-2	ASSWQPNYGYT
TRBV11-3	TRBJ1-1	ASSSGVFDTEAF
TRBV11-3	TRBJ2-2	ASSLARSTGELF